This T cell receptor beta chain is drawn from a study of T-cell reconstitution after alpha-beta-depleted transplantation in children (dated by TCRdb to the mid-2010s). A note on the overall study: The study quantitatively tracked T-cell immune reconstitution after TCRalphabeta/CD19-depleted allogeneic hematopoietic cell transplantation in children using TCR repertoire profiling.

This clonotype showed up many times. Its antigen target is currently unknown. Base qualities are not at hand, and no much larger clone is one base apart. The sample's treatment or condition label, in plain terms: allogeneic hematopoietic cell transplantation with graft depleted of TCRalphabeta T cells and CD19 B cells. Transplant recipients were children who received TCRalphabeta/CD19-depleted allogeneic hematopoietic cell grafts. Including the terminal cysteine and phenylalanine, the CDR3 comprises 12 residues. Only the CDR3 part of the read is kept: 36 bases, read in frame from the first base. As encoded in the germline V gene, CDR1 is MDHEN while CDR2 is SYDVKM. Clipping removes 10 bases from V and 3 bases from J, with 5 as the unmatched junction base count. The library relied on PCR. Sequenced using an Illumina HiSeq 2500. TCR library preparation used molecular barcoding, with unique molecular identifiers applied to normalize quantification of the TCRbeta repertoire. TCRdb reprocessing: public reads trimmed at Q25 with fastp, clones called with MiXCR, in-frame beta chains kept. One record per CDR3 amino acid sequence lists the most common genes and DNA. The sample records 200,000 to 250,000 distinct CDR3 sequences, approximately 10% of which are singletons. The leading ten clones occupy 28% of the sample.

The paper as a whole reports these results and caveats: In some patients, the high TCRbeta diversity seen at day 60 was put down to recipient T cells and intrathymic progenitors that had survived conditioning. About two months after transplant, the apparently early recovery of alphabetaT-cell counts reportedly depended on just several hundred clones that had expanded rapidly and came from non-depleted graft cells. Over the following months the frequencies of hyperexpanded clones went down, and after one year T-cell counts and TCRbeta diversity were mostly credited to newly produced T cells.

The specimen was PBMCs, collected before TCRalphabeta/CD19-depleted stem cell transplant. This clonotype was obtained from a child under two years old with acute myeloid leukemia, due to receive a stem cell transplant. The chain uses TRBV28 and TRBJ2-7; the central 8 bases match TRBD1. Here the CDR3 is given as CATLGTGYEQYF. The sequence in DNA is TGTGCCACCTTAGGGACAGGCTACGAGCAGTACTTC.